Each of the 15 T cell receptor beta chains below was sequenced from the same sample in a study of cytomegalovirus exposure and HLA in healthy donors. With 60 Vbeta and 13 Jbeta primers, the PCR was carried out. Libraries were prepared by immunoSEQ multiplex PCR; TCRdb keeps only in-frame clonotypes and omits some of them. Listed are more than 200,000 clones; about 0.9% falls within the top ten. What was sequenced was PBMCs. These receptors were collected from a woman in her twenties or thirties in good health and CMV-seropositive.

The CDR3 coding sequence is TGCAGCGTTGGGGGTAGCCGAGGACAGGGAAGGACTGAAGCTTTCTTT. Encoded protein: CSVGGSRGQGRTEAFF. The chain joins TRBV29-1 to TRBJ1-1; TRBD1 aligns across 8 bases. With 4 bases clipped from V and 5 bases from J, the junction kept 15 bases outside the gene matches. The CDR3 consists of 16 residues. Germline-derived CDR1 and CDR2 are SQVTM and ANQGSEA.

The chain is built from TRBV11-3 and TRBJ2-1; 10 positions agree with TRBD2. The CDR3 has 16 residues. The ends lost 0 bases at V and 4 bases at J; junction bases unmatched: 3. CDR1 is SGHNT and CDR2 is YENEEA in the germline V gene. CDR3 region: CASSLDGLAVYNEQFF. CDR3 in DNA: TGTGCCAGCAGCTTAGATGGACTAGCGGTGTACAATGAGCAGTTCTTC. Together with reference TRBV11-3 and TRBJ2-1, the CDR3 gives the full variable domain: EAGVVQSPRYKIIEKKQPVAFWCNPISGHNTLYWYLQNLGQGPELLIRYENEEAVDDSQLPKDRFSAERLKGVDSTLKIQPAELGDSAVYLCASSLDGLAVYNEQFFGPGTRLTVL.

The CDR3 coding sequence is TGTGCCAGCAGCTTGGGCAGGGGACCCTACAATGAGCAGTTCTTC. Its translation is CASSLGRGPYNEQFF. The V gene is TRBV5-5, the J gene TRBJ2-1; D perhaps matches TRBD1 (6 bases). CDR3 length: 15 amino acids. The V and J ends lost 0 bases and 2 bases respectively, with 9 bases between them. From germline, CDR1 is SGHKS and CDR2 YYEKEE (reference sequence).

The rearrangement links TRBV4-1 to TRBJ2-7; 11 bases fit TRBD2. The germline V gene has CDR1 MGHRA and CDR2 YSYEKL. The V segment lost 2 bases and the J segment 2 bases; nucleotides outside the gene matches: 5. This CDR3 has 16 amino acids. CDR3 in DNA: TGCGCCAGCAGCCAATCGTTAGCGGGGGGGACCTACGAGCAGTACTTC. It encodes CASSQSLAGGTYEQYF.

The chain combines TRBV9 with TRBJ2-5, with D maybe TRBD2 (5 bases). Germline V gene sequence: CDR1 SGDLS, CDR2 YYNGEE. The CDR3 consists of 13 residues. The germline V and J ends were trimmed by 3 bases and 4 bases, with 10 bases remaining between them. The CDR3 DNA is TGTGCCAGCAGCGGAGCTAGCCGAGAGACCCAGTACTTC. This gives the protein CASSGASRETQYF.

The chain employs TRBV6-1 and TRBJ1-2; tentatively, D is TRBD1 (5 bases). The V end lost 4 bases, the J end lost 4 bases, and 10 bases lay between the germline ends. Germline-derived CDR1 and CDR2 are MNHNS and SASEGT. This CDR3 region has 13 residues. The CDR3 DNA reads as TGTGCCAGCAGTGGTCCAGGGTTCTATGGCTACACCTTC. Its translation: CASSGPGFYGYTF.

V is TRBV11-2 and J is TRBJ1-1; no clear D gene. CDR3 length equals 14 residues. The ends were cut back, 0 bases at V and 1 base at J, with 6 bases in the middle. Germline values: CDR1 SGHAT, CDR2 FQNNGV. The CDR3 reads CASSLERGNTEAFF. The DNA for the CDR3 is TGTGCCAGCAGCTTAGAACGGGGGAACACTGAAGCTTTCTTT.

This chain's CDR3 is CASASDTEAFF. DNA for the CDR3: TGCGCCAGCGCGAGCGACACTGAAGCTTTCTTT. The chain joins TRBV10-2 to TRBJ1-1; no reliable D call. The germline gives CDR1 WSHSY, CDR2 SAAADI. Trimming took 8 bases from V and 3 from J, leaving 7 bases between them. CDR3 length equals 11 residues.

The chain uses TRBV6-5 and TRBJ2-1, with 7 bases aligning to TRBD2. Germline V gene lookup returns CDR1 MNHEY and CDR2 SVGAGI. The CDR3 consists of 13 residues. The trim removed 8 bases at V and 7 bases at J, leaving 8 bases unmatched. CDR3 region: CASWGGEGNEQFF. In DNA, the CDR3 is TGTGCCAGCTGGGGGGGAGAGGGAAATGAGCAGTTCTTC.

The gene calls are TRBV2 and TRBJ2-7; TRBD2 matches at 7 bases. The CDR3 has 14 amino acids. With 4 bases clipped from V and 4 bases from J, the junction kept 7 bases outside the gene matches. Germline CDR1 reads SNHLY; CDR2 reads FYNNEI. In DNA, the CDR3 is TGTGCCAGCAGTGGCAACGGGAGGTTGTACGAGCAGTACTTC. It yields the protein CASSGNGRLYEQYF.

The chain employs TRBV2 and TRBJ2-5, with D possibly TRBD1 on 5 matching bases. The V end was cut by 6 bases, the J end by 1 base, with 15 bases between. The CDR3 totals 15 residues. Germline V gives CDR1 SNHLY, CDR2 FYNNEI. CDR3 nucleotide sequence: TGTGCCAGCAGAGGCATTCAGGGTGTCCAAGAGACCCAGTACTTC. Its protein is CASRGIQGVQETQYF.

The chain links TRBV12-5 to TRBJ2-7, with TRBD1 matching 7 bases. Germline lookup yields CDR1 LGHNT and CDR2 FRNRAP. CDR3 length: 15 residues. Trimming took 5 bases from V and 6 from J; bases not matched to a gene: 13. This CDR3 is CASGVSDRYILEQYF. CDR3 nucleotide sequence: TGTGCTAGTGGTGTCTCGGACAGGTACATCCTCGAGCAGTACTTC. Looking up the rest from reference TRBV12-5 and TRBJ2-7 gives the full variable domain: DARVTQTPRHKVTEMGQEVTMRCQPILGHNTVFWYRQTMMQGLELLAYFRNRAPLDDSGMPKDRFSAEMPDATLATLKIQPSEPRDSAVYFCASGVSDRYILEQYFGPGTRLTVT.

The V and J genes are TRBV10-3 and TRBJ2-1, with 14 bases lining up with TRBD2. Germline V gene data show CDR1 as ENHRY and CDR2 as SYGVKD. CDR3 length equals 14 residues. Trimming removed 3 bases from V and 10 bases from J; junction bases left unmatched: 2. CDR3 coding DNA: TGTGCCATCAGTGACGGACTAGCGGGAGGCGAGCAGTTCTTC. Translation: CAISDGLAGGEQFF.

V usage is TRBV19 and J usage is TRBJ1-1; D is unclear. V gave up 3 bases and J gave up 1 base, with 9 bases separating them. There are 14 residues in the CDR3. Germline CDR1 is LNHDA and CDR2 is SQIVND (reference sequence). For the CDR3, the DNA is TGTGCCAGTAGTATTATTGAGAGGAACACTGAAGCTTTCTTT. Translated, it gives CASSIIERNTEAFF. The whole variable domain, filled in from reference TRBV19 and TRBJ1-1, reads DGGITQSPKYLFRKEGQNVTLSCEQNLNHDAMYWYRQDPGQGLRLIYYSQIVNDFQKGDIAEGYSVSREKKESFPLTVTSAQKNPTAFYLCASSIIERNTEAFFGQGTRLTVV.

V and J are TRBV27 and TRBJ2-3, with TRBD2 identical over 7 bases. Trimming at V came to 4 bases and at J to 6 bases, leaving 13 bases not matched to a gene. Germline CDR1 reads MNHEY; CDR2 reads SMNVEV (reference sequence). This CDR3 comprises 16 residues. Here the CDR3 DNA reads TGTGCCAGCAGTTCAGGGAGGGGCCCCCCGGCGGATACGCAGTATTTT. It yields the protein CASSSGRGPPADTQYF.